The rows below give T cell receptor beta chains drawn from one sample of a study of cytomegalovirus exposure and HLA in healthy donors. Clones were read by immunoSEQ multiplex PCR, and TCRdb kept only the in-frame ones, dropping some. This sample has over 140,000 clones; around 81% occur once, and the top ten carry 2% to 2.5%. Material: PBMCs. These receptors were collected from a man aged 45 to 65 in good health and CMV-seronegative. CDR3s include the opening cysteine and the closing phenylalanine or tryptophan. A D gene is named only where the DNA matches it firmly.

D gene	V gene	J gene	CDR3 protein	CDR3 DNA
TRBD1	TRBV19	TRBJ1-1	CASSIAWGQTMNTEAFF	TGTGCCAGTAGTATAGCATGGGGACAGACTATGAACACTGAAGCTTTCTTT
TRBD1	TRBV7-9	TRBJ1-2	CASSTRGTGTGKDGYTF	TGTGCCAGCAGCACGCGCGGAACCGGGACAGGGAAGGACGGCTACACCTTC
NA	TRBV5-4	TRBJ1-6	CASSLRGPSEGSPLHF	TGTGCCAGCAGCTTGAGGGGCCCCTCGGAGGGGTCACCCCTCCACTTT
TRBD1	TRBV25-1	TRBJ1-2	CASSEGQGYGYTF	TGTGCCAGCAGTGAGGGACAGGGGTATGGCTACACCTTC
NA	TRBV7-3	TRBJ2-7	CASSLTGPRDYEQYF	TGTGCCAGCAGCTTAACTGGACCTCGGGACTACGAGCAGTACTTC
TRBD2	TRBV9	TRBJ2-2	CASSVVGSGSHTGELFF	TGTGCCAGCAGCGTAGTCGGTAGCGGGAGTCACACCGGGGAGCTGTTTTTT
NA	TRBV5-4	TRBJ1-3	CASSLAGGSSGNTIYF	TGTGCCAGCAGCTTGGCCGGGGGAAGCTCTGGAAACACCATATATTTT
TRBD2	TRBV9	TRBJ2-2	CASSDRFSGLADTGELFF	TGTGCCAGCAGTGACAGATTTAGCGGACTAGCTGACACCGGGGAGCTGTTTTTT
NA	TRBV27	TRBJ2-4	CASSQKNIQYF	TGTGCCAGCAGTCAGAAAAACATTCAGTACTTC
NA	TRBV29-1	TRBJ2-7	CSVPGGAGEQYF	TGCAGCGTTCCCGGAGGGGCGGGCGAGCAGTACTTC
NA	TRBV19	TRBJ1-2	CASRGGGATRGYTF	TGTGCCAGTAGGGGTGGGGGGGCGACGCGCGGCTACACCTTC
TRBD2	TRBV2	TRBJ2-1	CASSVGGNYNEQFF	TGTGCCAGCAGTGTCGGGGGGAACTACAATGAGCAGTTCTTC
NA	TRBV30	TRBJ1-4	CAWNKGVGKLFF	TGTGCCTGGAATAAGGGGGTAGGAAAACTGTTTTTT
TRBD1	TRBV6-1	TRBJ2-1	CATDRLGQGVREQFF	TGTGCCACCGATAGGTTAGGACAGGGGGTTAGGGAGCAGTTCTTC
TRBD1	TRBV9	TRBJ2-5	CASSGPTGGAAETQYF	TGTGCCAGCAGCGGCCCGACAGGGGGCGCTGCAGAGACCCAGTACTTC